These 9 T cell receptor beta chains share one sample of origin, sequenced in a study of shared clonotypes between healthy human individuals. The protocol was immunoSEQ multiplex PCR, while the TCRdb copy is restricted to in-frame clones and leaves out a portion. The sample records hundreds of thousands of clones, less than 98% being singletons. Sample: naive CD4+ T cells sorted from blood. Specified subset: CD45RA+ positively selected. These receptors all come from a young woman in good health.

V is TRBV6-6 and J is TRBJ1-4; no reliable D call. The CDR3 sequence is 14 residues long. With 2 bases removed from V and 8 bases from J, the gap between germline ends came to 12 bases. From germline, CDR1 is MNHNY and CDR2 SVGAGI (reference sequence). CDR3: CASSYPGVEEKLFF. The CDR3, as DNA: TGTGCCAGCAGTTACCCTGGGGTAGAGGAAAAACTGTTTTTT.

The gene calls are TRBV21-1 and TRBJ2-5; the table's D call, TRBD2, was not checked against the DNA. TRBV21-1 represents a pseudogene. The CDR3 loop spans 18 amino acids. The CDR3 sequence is CASSNRLAGGPPKETQYF. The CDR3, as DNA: TGTGCCAGCAGCAACCGACTAGCGGGAGGCCCACCAAAAGAGACCCAGTACTTC.

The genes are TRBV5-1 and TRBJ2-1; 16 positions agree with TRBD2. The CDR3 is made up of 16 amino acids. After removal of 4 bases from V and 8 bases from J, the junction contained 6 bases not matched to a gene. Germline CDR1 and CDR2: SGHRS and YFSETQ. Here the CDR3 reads CASSMGLAGGPYEQFF. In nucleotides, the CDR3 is TGCGCCAGCAGCATGGGACTAGCGGGAGGGCCGTATGAGCAGTTCTTC.

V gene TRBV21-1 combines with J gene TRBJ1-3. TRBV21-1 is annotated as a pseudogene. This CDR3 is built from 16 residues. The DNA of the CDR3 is TGTGCCAGCAGCAATCGGGGGCAGGGCTCTGGAAACACCATATATTTT. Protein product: CASSNRGQGSGNTIYF.

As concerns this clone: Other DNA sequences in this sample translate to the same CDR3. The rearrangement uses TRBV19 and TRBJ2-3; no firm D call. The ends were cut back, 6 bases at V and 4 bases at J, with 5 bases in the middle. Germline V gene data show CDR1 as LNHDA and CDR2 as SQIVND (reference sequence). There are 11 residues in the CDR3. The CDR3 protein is CASSIADTQYF. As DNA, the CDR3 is TGTGCCAGTAGCATCGCAGATACGCAGTATTTT.

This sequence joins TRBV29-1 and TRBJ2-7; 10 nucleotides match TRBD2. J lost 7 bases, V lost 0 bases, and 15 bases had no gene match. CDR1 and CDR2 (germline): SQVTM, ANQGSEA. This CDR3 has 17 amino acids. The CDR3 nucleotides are TGCAGCGTTGAAGATCGGGGGCGGGCTAGCGGGAGCCGGGAGCAGTACTTC. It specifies CSVEDRGRASGSREQYF.

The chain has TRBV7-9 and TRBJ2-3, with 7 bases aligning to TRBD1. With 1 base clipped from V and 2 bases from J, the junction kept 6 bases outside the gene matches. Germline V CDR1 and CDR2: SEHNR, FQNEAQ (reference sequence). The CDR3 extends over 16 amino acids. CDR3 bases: TGTGCCAGCAGCTTAGGGGACAGATTAAACACAGATACGCAGTATTTT. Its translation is CASSLGDRLNTDTQYF.

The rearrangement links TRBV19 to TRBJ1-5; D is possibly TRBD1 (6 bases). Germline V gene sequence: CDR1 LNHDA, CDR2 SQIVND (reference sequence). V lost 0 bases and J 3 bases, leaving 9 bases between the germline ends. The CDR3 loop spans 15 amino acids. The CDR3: CASSIDRGHNQPQHF. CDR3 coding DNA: TGTGCCAGTAGTATAGACAGGGGCCACAATCAGCCCCAGCATTTT.

In nucleotides, the CDR3 is TGTGCCAGCAGCTCGGGAGCGGTTATGAGTTCCTACAATGAGCAGTTCTTC. Translating it yields CASSSGAVMSSYNEQFF. J is TRBJ2-1 and V is TRBV5-8, with a weak D call TRBD2 (6 bases). The CDR3 is 17 residues long. Trimming removed 3 bases at V and 1 base at J, with 17 bases between. The germline V gene has CDR1 SGHTS and CDR2 YDEGEE.